Given below is one TCR beta chain in context. Its recognized antigen is unknown. No quality values exist for individual bases; no much larger clone is one base distant. This sample was taken from a study of control samples from healthy donors and cancer patients (dated by TCRdb to about 2020). CDR1 MNHEY and CDR2 SVGEGT are derived from the germline V gene. V is cut by 6 bases and J by 2 bases, and the space between the germline ends is 23 bases. The CDR3 measures 18 amino acids from cysteine to phenylalanine. Of the read, only the CDR3 DNA is kept; its 54 bases are in frame from base 1. The receptor library was made with the immunoSEQ multiplex PCR assay. As stored in TCRdb, this immuneACCESS dataset retains in-frame rearrangements with V and J assigned. A fraction of the clones does not appear; measured against another copy, unresolved V genes explain less than half of the discrepancy, and the remainder lacks a known reason. Within this sample are tens of thousands of clones, with just over 90% of them counted one time only. The ten largest clonotypes hold 0.65% to 0.9% of the sample.

This TCR came from a man younger than 45 with colorectal cancer. Sequenced sample: PBMCs. The sequence is built from TRBV6-2 or TRBV6-3 and TRBJ2-1; TRBD2 is possibly the D segment (5 matching bases). This receptor carries the CDR3 CASSPQVAGLITYNEQFF. The DNA reads TGTGCCAGCAGCCCCCAGGTCGCAGGACTTATTACCTACAATGAGCAGTTCTTC.